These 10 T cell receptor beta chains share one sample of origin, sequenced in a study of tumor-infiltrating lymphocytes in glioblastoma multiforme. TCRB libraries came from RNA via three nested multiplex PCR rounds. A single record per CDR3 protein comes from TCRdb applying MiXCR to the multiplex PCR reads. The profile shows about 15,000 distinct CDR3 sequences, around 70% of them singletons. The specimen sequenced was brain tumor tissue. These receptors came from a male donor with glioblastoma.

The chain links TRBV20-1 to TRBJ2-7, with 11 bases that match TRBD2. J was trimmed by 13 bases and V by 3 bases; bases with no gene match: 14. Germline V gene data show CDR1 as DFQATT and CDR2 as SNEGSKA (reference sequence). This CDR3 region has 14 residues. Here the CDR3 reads CSARALAGVHGQYF. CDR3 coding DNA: TGCAGTGCTAGGGCACTAGCGGGAGTTCATGGGCAATACTTC.

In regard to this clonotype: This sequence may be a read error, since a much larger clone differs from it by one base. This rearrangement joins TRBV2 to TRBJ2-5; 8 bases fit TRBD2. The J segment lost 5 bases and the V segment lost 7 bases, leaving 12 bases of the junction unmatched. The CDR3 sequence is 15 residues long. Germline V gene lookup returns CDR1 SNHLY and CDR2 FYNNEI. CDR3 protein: CASIKGPSGGETQYF. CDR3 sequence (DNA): TGTGCCAGCATCAAGGGTCCAAGCGGGGGCGAGACCCAGTACTTC. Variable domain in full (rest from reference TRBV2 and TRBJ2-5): EPEVTQTPSHQVTQMGQEVILRCVPISNHLYFYWYRQILGQKVEFLVSFYNNEISEKSEIFDDQFSVERPDGSNFTLKIRSTKLEDSAMYFCASIKGPSGGETQYFGPGTRLLVL.

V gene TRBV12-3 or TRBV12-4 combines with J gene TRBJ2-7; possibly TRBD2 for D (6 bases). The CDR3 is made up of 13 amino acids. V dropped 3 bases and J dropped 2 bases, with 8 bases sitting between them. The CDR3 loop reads CASSFGEAYEQYF. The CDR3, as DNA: TGTGCCAGCAGTTTCGGGGAGGCCTACGAGCAGTACTTC.

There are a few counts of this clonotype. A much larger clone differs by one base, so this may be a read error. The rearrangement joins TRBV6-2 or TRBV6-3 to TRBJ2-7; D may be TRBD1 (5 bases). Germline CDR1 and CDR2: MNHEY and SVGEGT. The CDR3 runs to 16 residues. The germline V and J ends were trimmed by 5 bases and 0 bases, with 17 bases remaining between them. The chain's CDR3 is CASSHLWGYPSYEQYF. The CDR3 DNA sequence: TGTGCCAGCAGTCACCTCTGGGGCTACCCCTCCTACGAGCAGTACTTC.

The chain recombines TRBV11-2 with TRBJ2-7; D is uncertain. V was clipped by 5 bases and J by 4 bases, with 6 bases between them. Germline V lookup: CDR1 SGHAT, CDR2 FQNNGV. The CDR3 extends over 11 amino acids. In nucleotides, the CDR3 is TGTGCCAGCAGCACCCAGTACGAGCAGTACTTC. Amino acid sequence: CASSTQYEQYF.

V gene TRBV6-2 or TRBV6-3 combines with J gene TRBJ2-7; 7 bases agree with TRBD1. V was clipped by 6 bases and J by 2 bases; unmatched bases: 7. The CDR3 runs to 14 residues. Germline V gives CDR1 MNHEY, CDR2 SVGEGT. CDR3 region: CASSSGQLPYEQYF. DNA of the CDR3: TGTGCCAGCAGCTCGGGACAGTTGCCCTACGAGCAGTACTTC.

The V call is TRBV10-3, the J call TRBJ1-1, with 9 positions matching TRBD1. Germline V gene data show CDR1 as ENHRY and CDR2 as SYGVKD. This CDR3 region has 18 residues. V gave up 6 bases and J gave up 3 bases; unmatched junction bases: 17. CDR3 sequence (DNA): TGTGCCATCAGAGTAAAGGGACAGGGTTTCGGTTTTGACACTGAAGCTTTCTTT. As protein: CAIRVKGQGFGFDTEAFF.

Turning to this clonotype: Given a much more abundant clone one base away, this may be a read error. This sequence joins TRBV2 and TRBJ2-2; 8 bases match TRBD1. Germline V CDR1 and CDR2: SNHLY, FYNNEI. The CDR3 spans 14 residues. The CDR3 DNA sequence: TGTGCCAGCAACGACAGGGGCTCCACCCGGGAGCTGTTTTTT. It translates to CASNDRGSTRELFF.

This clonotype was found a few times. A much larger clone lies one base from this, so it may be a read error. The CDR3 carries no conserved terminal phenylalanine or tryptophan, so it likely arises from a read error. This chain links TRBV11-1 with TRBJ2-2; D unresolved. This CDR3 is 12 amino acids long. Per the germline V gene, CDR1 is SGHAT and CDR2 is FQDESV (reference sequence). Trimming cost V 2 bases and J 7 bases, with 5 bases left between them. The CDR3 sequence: CASSLLGGELFY. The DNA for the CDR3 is TGTGCCAGCAGCTTATTGGGCGGGGAGCTGTTTTAT.

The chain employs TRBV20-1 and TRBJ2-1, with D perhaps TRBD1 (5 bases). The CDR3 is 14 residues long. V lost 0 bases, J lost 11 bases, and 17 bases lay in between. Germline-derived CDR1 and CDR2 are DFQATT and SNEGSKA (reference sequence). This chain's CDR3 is CSARDEPGLYKQFF. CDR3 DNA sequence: TGCAGTGCTAGAGATGAGCCAGGGCTTTATAAGCAGTTCTTC.